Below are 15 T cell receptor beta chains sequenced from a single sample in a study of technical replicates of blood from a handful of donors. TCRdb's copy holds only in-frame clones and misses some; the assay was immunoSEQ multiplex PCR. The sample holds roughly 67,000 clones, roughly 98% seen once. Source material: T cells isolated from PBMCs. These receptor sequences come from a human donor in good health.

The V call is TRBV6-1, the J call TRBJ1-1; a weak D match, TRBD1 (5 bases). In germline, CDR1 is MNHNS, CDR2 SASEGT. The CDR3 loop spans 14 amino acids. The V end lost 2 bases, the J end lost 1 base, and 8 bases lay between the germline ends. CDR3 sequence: CASSELDRNTEAFF. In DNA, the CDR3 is TGTGCCAGCAGTGAACTCGACAGGAACACTGAAGCTTTCTTT.

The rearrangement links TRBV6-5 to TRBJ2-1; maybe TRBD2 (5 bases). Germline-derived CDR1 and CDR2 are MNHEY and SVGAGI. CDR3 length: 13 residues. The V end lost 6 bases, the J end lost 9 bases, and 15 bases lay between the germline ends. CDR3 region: CASRERVLVEQFF. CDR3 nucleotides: TGTGCCAGCAGAGAGAGGGTTTTGGTTGAGCAGTTCTTC.

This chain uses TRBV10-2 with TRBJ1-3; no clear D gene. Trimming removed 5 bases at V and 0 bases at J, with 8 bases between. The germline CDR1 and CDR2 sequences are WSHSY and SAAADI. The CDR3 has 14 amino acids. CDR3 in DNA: TGCGCCAGCAGTTCGGCAGGCTCTGGAAACACCATATATTTT. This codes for CASSSAGSGNTIYF.

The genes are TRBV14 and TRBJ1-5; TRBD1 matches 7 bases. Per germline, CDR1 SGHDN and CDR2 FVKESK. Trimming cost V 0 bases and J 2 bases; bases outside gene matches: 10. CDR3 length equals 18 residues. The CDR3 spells CASSQDRCQGDGNQPQHF. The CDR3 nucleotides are TGTGCCAGCAGCCAAGATAGGTGTCAGGGGGACGGCAATCAGCCCCAGCATTTT.

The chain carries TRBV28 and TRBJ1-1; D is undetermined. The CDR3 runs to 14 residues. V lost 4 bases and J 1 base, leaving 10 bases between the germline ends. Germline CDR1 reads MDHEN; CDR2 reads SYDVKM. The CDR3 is CASSYMGRNTEAFF. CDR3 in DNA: TGTGCCAGCAGTTACATGGGGAGGAACACTGAAGCTTTCTTT.

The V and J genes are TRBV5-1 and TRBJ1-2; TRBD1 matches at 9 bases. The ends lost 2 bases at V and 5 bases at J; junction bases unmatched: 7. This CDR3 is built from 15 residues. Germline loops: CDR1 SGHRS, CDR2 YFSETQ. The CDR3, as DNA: TGCGCCAGCAGCTTACCGGGACAGGGAACTTATGGCTACACCTTC. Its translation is CASSLPGQGTYGYTF.

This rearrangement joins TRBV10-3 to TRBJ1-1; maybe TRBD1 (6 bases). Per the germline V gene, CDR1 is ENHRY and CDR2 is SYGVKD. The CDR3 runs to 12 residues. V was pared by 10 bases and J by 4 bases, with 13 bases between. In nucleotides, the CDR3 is TGTGCCACCCAGGGGCTCGGCACTGAAGCTTTCTTT. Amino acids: CATQGLGTEAFF.

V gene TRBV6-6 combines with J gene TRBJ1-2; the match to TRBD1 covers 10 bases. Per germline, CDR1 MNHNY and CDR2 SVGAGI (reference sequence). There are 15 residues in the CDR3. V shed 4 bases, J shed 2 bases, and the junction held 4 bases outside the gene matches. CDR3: CASSFGQGGNYGYTF. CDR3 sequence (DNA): TGTGCCAGCAGTTTCGGACAGGGGGGAAACTATGGCTACACCTTC.

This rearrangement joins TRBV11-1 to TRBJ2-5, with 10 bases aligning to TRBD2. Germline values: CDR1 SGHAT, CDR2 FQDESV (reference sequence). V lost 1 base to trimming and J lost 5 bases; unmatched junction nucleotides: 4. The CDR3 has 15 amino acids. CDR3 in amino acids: CASSLGTSGTETQYF. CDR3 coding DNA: TGTGCCAGCAGCTTAGGTACTAGCGGGACTGAGACCCAGTACTTC.

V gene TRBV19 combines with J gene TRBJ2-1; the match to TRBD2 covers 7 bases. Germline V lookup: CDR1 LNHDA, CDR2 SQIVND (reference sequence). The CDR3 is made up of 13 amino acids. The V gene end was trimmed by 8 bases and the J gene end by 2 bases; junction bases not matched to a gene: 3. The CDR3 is CASGGGTYNEQFF. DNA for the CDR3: TGTGCCAGTGGGGGGGGAACCTACAATGAGCAGTTCTTC.

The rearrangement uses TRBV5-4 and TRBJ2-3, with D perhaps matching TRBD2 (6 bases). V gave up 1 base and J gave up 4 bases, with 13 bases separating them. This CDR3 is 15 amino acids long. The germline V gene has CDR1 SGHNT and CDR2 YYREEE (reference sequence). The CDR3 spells CASSLTWGDADTQYF. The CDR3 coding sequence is TGTGCCAGCAGCTTGACCTGGGGGGACGCAGATACGCAGTATTTT.

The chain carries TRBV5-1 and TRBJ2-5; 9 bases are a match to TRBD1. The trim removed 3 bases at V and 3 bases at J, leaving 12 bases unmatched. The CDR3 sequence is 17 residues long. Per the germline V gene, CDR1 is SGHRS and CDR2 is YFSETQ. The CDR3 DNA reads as TGCGCCAGCAGCTCCGGGACAGGGCAAGGGTGGAAAGAGACCCAGTACTTC. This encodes CASSSGTGQGWKETQYF.

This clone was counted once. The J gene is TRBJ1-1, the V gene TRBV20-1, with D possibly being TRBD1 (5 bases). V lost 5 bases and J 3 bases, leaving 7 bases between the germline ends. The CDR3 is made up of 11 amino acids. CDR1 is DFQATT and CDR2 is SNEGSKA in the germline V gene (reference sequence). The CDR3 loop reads CSAGADTEAFF. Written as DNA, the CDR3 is TGCAGTGCTGGGGCGGACACTGAAGCTTTCTTT.

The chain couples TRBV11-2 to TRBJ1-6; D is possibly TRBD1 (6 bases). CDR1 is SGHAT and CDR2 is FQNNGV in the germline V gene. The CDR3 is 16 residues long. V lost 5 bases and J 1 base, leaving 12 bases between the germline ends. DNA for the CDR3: TGTGCCAGCAGCAGAGGCCAGGGGTCCTATAATTCACCCCTCCACTTT. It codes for CASSRGQGSYNSPLHF.

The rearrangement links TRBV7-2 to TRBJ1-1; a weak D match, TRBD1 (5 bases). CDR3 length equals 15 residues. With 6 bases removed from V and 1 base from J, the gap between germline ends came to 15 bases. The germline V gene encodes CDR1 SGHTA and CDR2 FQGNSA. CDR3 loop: CASSLKDSANTEAFF. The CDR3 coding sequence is TGTGCCAGCAGTTTAAAAGACAGCGCGAACACTGAAGCTTTCTTT.